The clone carrying this T cell receptor beta chain was observed once. As processed by the authors: Nucleated cell number was recorded as an estimate derived from reference gene primer amplification. Here immunoSEQ multiplex PCR was the method, and the copy in TCRdb shows in-frame clones only, minus some. V and J calls and clone size are those listed in that table; D and trimming were worked out from the DNA. The table records about 150,000 clones, around 89% of them present only once. This sample is drawn from a study of blood T cell repertoires in COVID-19. On the study more broadly: COVID-19 samples collected from the United States, Italy and Spain covered acute and convalescent phases. T cells, B-cell-depleted T cells, or PBMCs provided the cDNA or gDNA that served as material.

The J segment lost 3 bases and the V segment lost 3 bases, leaving 2 bases of the junction unmatched. The CDR3 consists of 15 residues. Germline V lookup: CDR1 SGHTA, CDR2 FQGNSA. The TCR originated in a woman in her sixties or seventies with active COVID-19. The sequencing input was peripheral blood. The chain uses TRBV7-2 and TRBJ2-1; TRBD2 aligns across 10 bases. In nucleotides, the CDR3 is TGTGCCAGCAGCTTGGGACTAGCGCTCTACAATGAGCAGTTCTTC. It specifies CASSLGLALYNEQFF.